The entry below describes one T cell receptor beta chain. The CDR3 consists of 16 residues. V was cut by 3 bases and J by 0 bases, with 14 bases left in between. CDR1 MGHRA and CDR2 YSYEKL come from the germline V gene. The entry originates in a study of cytomegalovirus exposure and HLA in healthy donors. About the study: A prior study identified approximately 110 million unique TCR beta sequences from about 179 million T cells.

PCR amplification relied on 60 Vbeta primers (plus 13 Jbeta primers). TCRdb keeps only in-frame clones here, not all; method: immunoSEQ multiplex PCR. Of around 60,000 clones in the sample, roughly 71% were seen once. The TCR was taken from a man aged 45-65 years in good health and CMV-seropositive. Sequencing was carried out using PBMCs. This chain uses TRBV4-1 with TRBJ2-5; D is perhaps TRBD2 (7 bases). CDR3 in amino acids: CASSQKAGTYQETQYF. The CDR3 DNA follows: TGCGCCAGCAGCCAGAAAGCGGGGACATACCAAGAGACCCAGTACTTC.